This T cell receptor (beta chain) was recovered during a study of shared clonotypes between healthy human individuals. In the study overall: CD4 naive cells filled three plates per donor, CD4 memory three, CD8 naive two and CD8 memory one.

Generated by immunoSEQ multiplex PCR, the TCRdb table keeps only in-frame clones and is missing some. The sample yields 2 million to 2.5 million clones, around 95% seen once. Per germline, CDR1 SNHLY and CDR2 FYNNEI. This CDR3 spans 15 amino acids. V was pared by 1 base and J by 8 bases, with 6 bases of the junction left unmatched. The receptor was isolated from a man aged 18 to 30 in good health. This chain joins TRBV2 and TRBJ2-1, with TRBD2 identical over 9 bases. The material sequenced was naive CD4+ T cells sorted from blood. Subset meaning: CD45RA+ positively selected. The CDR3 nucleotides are TGTGCCAGCAGTGAAGGCGGGGGGGCTGTAGATGAGCAGTTCTTC. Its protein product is CASSEGGGAVDEQFF.